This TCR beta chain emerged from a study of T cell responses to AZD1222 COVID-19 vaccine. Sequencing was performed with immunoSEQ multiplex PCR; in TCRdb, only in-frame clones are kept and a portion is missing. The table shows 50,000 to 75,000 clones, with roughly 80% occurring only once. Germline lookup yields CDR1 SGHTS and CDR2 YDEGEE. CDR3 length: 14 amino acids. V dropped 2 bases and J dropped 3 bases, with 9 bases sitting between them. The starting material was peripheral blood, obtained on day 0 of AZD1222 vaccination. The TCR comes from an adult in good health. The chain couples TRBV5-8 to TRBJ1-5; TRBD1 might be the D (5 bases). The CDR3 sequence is CASSFDSYNQPQHF. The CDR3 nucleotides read TGTGCCAGCAGCTTCGACAGCTACAATCAGCCCCAGCATTTT.